These T cell receptor beta chains were read from a single sample in a study of T cell repertoires in aging, cancer and after chemotherapy. TCRdb re-analysed the multiplex PCR reads in MiXCR, keeping a single row per CDR3 protein. The sample carries thousands of distinct CDR3 sequences, 50% to 55% recorded once. The sequencing input was blood. The receptor source for this set is a human donor with a solid tumor. CDR3s include the opening cysteine and the closing phenylalanine or tryptophan. A row's size may be missing; if present it is once, few, many or a size class.

TRBJ2-5 TRBV11-2 few CASSSSQGARETQYF
TRBJ1-3 TRBV7-2 - CASSPRQILLGNTIYF
TRBJ1-4 TRBV7-9 - CASSLYPGLREKLFF
TRBJ1-1 TRBV19 - CASSTAGLSEAFF
TRBJ2-7 TRBV12-3/TRBV12-4 few CASSFGTGGYEQYF
TRBJ2-4 TRBV20-1 - CSARPMGREGWGAKNIQYF
TRBJ2-7 TRBV27 - CASSLSTAGEQYF
TRBJ1-2 TRBV5-6 - CASSLGWDRPIGGYTF
TRBJ2-3 TRBV6-5 - CASSQGLPDTQYF
TRBJ1-5 TRBV6-5 - CASSPGGSDQPQHF
TRBJ2-6 TRBV6-2/TRBV6-3 few CASSYDGSGANVLTF
TRBJ2-5 TRBV19 few CASVGRRGSLETQYF
TRBJ2-7 TRBV30 - CASTTGGYEQYF
TRBJ2-7 TRBV12-3/TRBV12-4 once CASSDSSYEQYF
TRBJ1-2 TRBV7-2 - CASSLTRGNVYTF
TRBJ2-7 TRBV5-4 - CASSSPGPGVDEQYF
TRBJ2-1 TRBV20-1 - CSARDGQRINNEQFF
TRBJ1-3 TRBV28 - CASSFLGGSVDTIYF
TRBJ1-5 TRBV5-4 few CASSREGGQPQHF
TRBJ1-1 TRBV12-3/TRBV12-4 - CASSYSEREAFF
TRBJ2-5 TRBV5-6 - CASSWWQGGGETQYF
TRBJ2-1 TRBV6-5 - CASSDSSGSGPNEQFF
TRBJ1-1 TRBV20-1 - CSARAPVTGSTEAFF
TRBJ2-7 TRBV5-5 - CASSILAGGSYEQYF
TRBJ1-1 TRBV6-6 - CASSYRFDTSRDTEAFF
TRBJ1-2 TRBV4-1 - CASSQDSQYNPYGYTF
TRBJ1-2 TRBV12-3/TRBV12-4 - CASSLGTHYGYTF
TRBJ2-3 TRBV7-2 - CASSLHSGETHTQYF
TRBJ2-1 TRBV7-6 few CASSQTSGEYNEQFF
TRBJ2-5 TRBV25-1 - CASSEFTAYQETQYF
TRBJ2-5 TRBV7-2 - CASSLSESETQYF
TRBJ1-4 TRBV10-3 - CAIRVSTNEKLFF
TRBJ2-2 TRBV4-3 - CASSQDDRGSRELFF
TRBJ1-4 TRBV12-3/TRBV12-4 - CASSPGTEPTNEKLFF
TRBJ2-2 TRBV27 once CASSDSRLTGELFF
TRBJ1-5 TRBV15 few CATSSRGSNQPQHF